This T cell receptor beta chain was identified in a study of cytomegalovirus exposure and HLA in healthy donors (dated by TCRdb to about 2017). Regarding the complete study: In an earlier analysis of some 610 of the donors, 276 Gb of sequence data and 90 million to 120 million unique TCR beta sequences from about 179 million T cells were reported. Both class I and class II loci were covered by HLA typing, at four-digit resolution. Of the roughly 400 genotyped donors, 81% were placed in the genetic ancestry cluster associated with self-reported Caucasian donors. In a later analysis, previously published TCR beta repertoires from 666 donors were re-analyzed and high-resolution HLA genotyping was added so that TCR occurrence patterns could be studied. Along with the approximately 620-subject first cohort, a separate validation cohort of over 90 different subjects was used. Alongside the repertoire data, information on donor age, sex, ethnicity and CMV serostatus was compiled. An early release covering about 600 HLA-typed donors comprised approximately 290 gigabases of sequencing data and some 79 million unique TCR sequences. The study aimed to test whether signatures of past pathogen exposure could be identified by cataloging public T cell receptors. Typing coverage varied by locus: 629-630 donors for A, B, C, DRB1 and DQB1; about 520 for DQA1; 600 to 610 for DPA1; approximately 470 for DPB1. Every discovery cohort repertoire had been produced on one sequencing platform. A handful of DR-DQ haplotypes were handled as single units for association and clustering because linkage in the cohort was strong. Using immunosequencing, the study profiled T cell repertoires from fewer than 700 subjects and related those repertoires to cytomegalovirus serostatus. In an earlier analysis of 587 of the donors, high-throughput TCR beta sequencing was used to judge whether each TCR beta V gene segment behaved as functional or pseudogenic. To predict cytomegalovirus infection status, the study brought together high-throughput TCR immunosequencing, statistical association of individual TCRs with disease status, and machine learning. The later analysis used no new phenotypic data to find candidate immune exposures, relying instead on TCR beta sequences and their occurrence across donors. Among about 400 genotyped donors of the cohort, an average of approximately 220,000 unique TCR beta nucleotide sequences was sequenced per donor, of which 15% to 20% were non-productive. A later genetic analysis used genome-wide SNP genotypes for about three fifths of the 666 donors, treating that subset as a discovery cohort. The study at large found these results: While some public TCRs were present in many individuals, most TCR sequences turned up only very rarely across donors. In a later genetic analysis, a missense DCLRE1C variant was associated with V-gene and J-gene trimming of TCR beta chains, and the association was replicated in an independent cohort. In a later analysis, HLA-associated TCR beta chains were found to be more clonally expanded and to have lower generation probabilities than equally common non-associated chains. Several of the top co-occurrence clusters appeared to be linked to parvovirus B19, influenza, CMV and Epstein-Barr virus, according to a later analysis. The 87-base-pair reads could not distinguish some IMGT-functional V segments, including TRBV6-2 and TRBV6-3, so those segments were excluded. A later analysis found that most CMV-associated TCR beta chains appeared HLA-restricted, with HLA associations seemingly driven largely by CMV exposure. Correlated functional status among segregating V segments might reflect linkage disequilibrium, but an unknown experimental factor could not be ruled out. In a later genetic analysis, fewer N-insertions in productive TCRs were reported among donors in an Asian-associated ancestry cluster than the 666-donor mean. In a later analysis, TCR association rates were found to vary across HLA loci, with the most associated TCRs seen for DRB1 alleles and the fewest for HLA-C alleles. The study gave a list of 150 to 200 TCR beta chains associated with cytomegalovirus. According to the authors, the approach could potentially be generalized to other disease states and immunological phenotypes. In this cohort, only TCR beta chains were sequenced, and detectable features were limited by the absence of alpha or paired-chain data. At a false discovery rate of 0.05, a later analysis linked some 18,000 TCR beta sequences to specific HLA alleles. Broadly in line with IMGT annotations, most TCR beta V segments showed up in productive rearrangements about 87% or about 30% of the time in an earlier analysis of 587 of the donors. A cluster of highly shared sequence variants was judged likely to be a technical artifact of the sequencing pipeline. The classifier was reported to diagnose cytomegalovirus status with high specificity and sensitivity in both the original and validation cohorts. Sequencing depth was assumed to be roughly uniform across donors in the presence/absence analyses, though that assumption may not hold. Three of the identified cytomegalovirus-associated TCR beta chains were confirmed in vitro to be specific for cytomegalovirus antigens. Because counts were too low, some 17 rarely observed V segments, including chromosome 9 orphons, were excluded from the earlier analysis of around 640 of the donors. When HLA alleles, especially DR and DQ, strongly co-occurred, TCR associations were difficult to assign to individual alleles. Because HLA typing was unavailable for some donors at each locus, only the typed subset was used in association tests. A further reported finding was that TCR beta sequences accurately predicted the HLA-A and HLA-B alleles for most subjects in the first cohort. CMV serostatus was the only immune exposure information available for the cohort.

The CDR3, from cysteine to phenylalanine, totals 17 residues. CDR3 DNA only is kept here, 51 bases in frame from base 1. V is cut by 1 base and J by 5 bases, and the space between the germline ends is 19 bases. The germline V gene gives CDR1 as SGDLS and CDR2 as YYNGEE. Worth noting for this clone: Its target antigen remains unknown. Base qualities are not provided; no much larger clone lies one nucleotide away.

The library was generated by the immunoSEQ multiplex PCR assay. For the multiplex PCR, a mixture combining 60 forward primers for TCR Vbeta segments and 13 reverse primers for TCR Jbeta segments was used. A multiplex PCR assay on genomic DNA amplified the CDR3 region of rearranged TCR beta genes. On the Illumina HiSeq System, the amplified TCR beta libraries were sequenced as 87-base-pair reads. As for the original processing: In a later analysis, 70 million to 95 million unique TCR beta chains were counted across the approximately 620 repertoires, and roughly 10 million of these chains were shared by at least two donors. A nearest-neighbor algorithm error-corrected the raw reads and collapsed the reads into unique sequences, merging closely related sequences to remove PCR and sequencing errors. CDR3 sequences were aligned to IMGT reference sequences to assign V, D and J gene segments. Each retained sequence needed at least a six-nucleotide match to both a V gene segment and a J gene segment. Rearrangements were called productive when the CDR3 lacked stop codons and stayed in frame with V and J; all others were non-productive. Following IMGT convention, CDR3 was defined as the stretch from the second conserved V-encoded cysteine to the conserved J-encoded phenylalanine. The earlier analysis of 500 to 650 of the donors excluded any sequence lacking an unambiguous match to a single V gene segment. In an earlier analysis of almost 600 of the donors, a V segment was called functional when productive rearrangements were above 56.7%, and segregating when the standard deviation between donors exceeded 5%. A statistical classification framework was developed to diagnose cytomegalovirus status using the catalog of TCR beta chain sequences. A later analysis assigned V and J genes by comparing TCR nucleotide sequences with IMGT/GENE-DB human TR gene sequences. Using the TCRdist pipeline, a later analysis assigned CDR3 sequences along with most-parsimonious VDJ recombination scenarios. In a later analysis, each TCR beta chain was defined by its CDR3 amino acid sequence together with its V-gene family, and reads without a unique V-gene family were excluded. To address suspected cross-contamination and a sequencing artifact, a later analysis removed some 620 highly shared, low-generation-probability nucleotide sequences. In a later analysis, a clonal expansion index was calculated for each public chain from normalized within-repertoire ranks of inferred template counts. In a later analysis, generation probabilities were computed with a VDJ recombination model fitted to out-of-frame rearrangements, and the resulting probabilities were checked against IGoR. In a later analysis, TCR-TCR, TCR-HLA and TCR-CMV co-occurrence was scored with hypergeometric tests, and a repertoire-size bias correction was applied to TCR pairs. False discovery rates were estimated in a later analysis by permuting HLA or CMV assignments 20 times. In a later analysis, co-occurring TCRs were grouped with DBSCAN, and TCRdist sequence similarity was added when clustering was performed within HLA-allele-positive subsets. Repertoires with fewer than 30,000 or more than 120,000 public chains, plus five repertoires with anomalous nucleotide sharing, were excluded from co-occurrence clustering. Here the immuneACCESS table is served through TCRdb, limited to in-frame sequences with V and J called. Missing clones are a known gap in these copies; in checked studies unresolved V genes cover under half, and the rest lacks a known reason. That table supplies the V and J calls and clone size; D and trimming were determined from the DNA. In this sample the table shows 150,000 to 170,000 clones, approximately 74% of which occur a single time. In total, the top ten clones hold roughly 2% of the sample.

The cohort comprised some 730 healthy bone marrow donors. At the time of sampling, every cohort member was nominally healthy, though immune exposures that went unrecorded were likely present. The donor was CMV seronegative and belonged to the group of 352 seronegative cohort members. A peripheral blood sample was collected from each donor, and TCR beta sequencing was performed on peripheral blood mononuclear cells. Genomic DNA was extracted from the blood cell samples with the Qiagen DNeasy Blood Extraction Kit. This chain is built from TRBV9 and TRBJ2-1; the best D guess is TRBD1, with 5 bases matching. This sequence originates from a young man in good health and CMV-seronegative. The sequenced sample consisted of PBMCs. The CDR3 reads CASSVNSKGPEDNEQFF. The DNA reads TGTGCCAGCAGCGTAAACTCGAAGGGGCCCGAGGACAATGAGCAGTTCTTC.